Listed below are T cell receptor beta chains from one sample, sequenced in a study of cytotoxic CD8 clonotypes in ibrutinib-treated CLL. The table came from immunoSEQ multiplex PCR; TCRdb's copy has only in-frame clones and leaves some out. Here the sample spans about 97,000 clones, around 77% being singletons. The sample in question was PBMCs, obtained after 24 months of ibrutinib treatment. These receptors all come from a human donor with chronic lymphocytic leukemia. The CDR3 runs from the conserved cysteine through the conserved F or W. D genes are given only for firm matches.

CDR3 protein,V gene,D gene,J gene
CASSGAGTGAYGYTF,TRBV5-4,TRBD1,TRBJ1-2
CASSPPSVGTNTF,TRBV18,.,TRBJ1-2
CASSLVFLSTDTQYF,TRBV27,.,TRBJ2-3
CASSLEAGGLDEQFF,TRBV7-9,TRBD2,TRBJ2-1
CASSLETGSYTEAFF,TRBV5-1,TRBD1,TRBJ1-1
CASSKGQDWGYTF,TRBV4-2,TRBD1,TRBJ1-2
CASSSQGPYNEQFF,TRBV27,.,TRBJ2-1
CASSQWTSGSFHEQYF,TRBV7-9,TRBD2,TRBJ2-7
CASSLDGRGEGYTF,TRBV5-4,TRBD1,TRBJ1-2
CASGTSGRWDEQFF,TRBV5-1,TRBD2,TRBJ2-1
CSVDSPLRGEQYF,TRBV29-1,.,TRBJ2-7
CASSPLGGGSNEQFF,TRBV5-6,.,TRBJ2-1
CASSFDRPSGNTIYF,TRBV7-9,.,TRBJ1-3
CASSETPETQYF,TRBV2,.,TRBJ2-5
CASSLYGANVLTF,TRBV5-8,.,TRBJ2-6
CASSPPGVTYEQYF,TRBV27,.,TRBJ2-7
CASSFSTGNTGELFF,TRBV6-5,.,TRBJ2-2
CASSVASDSYEQYF,TRBV9,.,TRBJ2-7
CASSHYRDSQETQYF,TRBV14,.,TRBJ2-5
CASSPRTSGFNEQFF,TRBV7-2,TRBD2,TRBJ2-1
CATHRASGSEAFF,TRBV19,.,TRBJ1-1
CASSLYPGAIYGYTF,TRBV28,.,TRBJ1-2
CASSLGVDFYEQYF,TRBV7-8,.,TRBJ2-7
CASSGLNTGELFF,TRBV18,.,TRBJ2-2
CASQGGVNYGYTF,TRBV6-5,.,TRBJ1-2
CASSLEHGDTEAFF,TRBV28,.,TRBJ1-1
CAWSGGRVANVLTF,TRBV30,.,TRBJ2-6
CAISASSRAHSNQPQHF,TRBV10-3,.,TRBJ1-5
CASSITLGSGFRYEQYF,TRBV5-6,.,TRBJ2-7
CASSLSDRFGHTQYF,TRBV28,.,TRBJ2-3
CASSLERGPQHF,TRBV4-2,.,TRBJ1-5
CASSLEAGSSYEQYF,TRBV5-8,.,TRBJ2-7
CASRLTGSNEQYF,TRBV6-5,TRBD1,TRBJ2-7
CASSERTGSTYEQYF,TRBV2,TRBD1,TRBJ2-7
CASRASGRGSETQYF,TRBV6-5,TRBD2,TRBJ2-5
CASSVDGHSGNTIYF,TRBV9,.,TRBJ1-3
CASSLGGSLSYEQYF,TRBV28,.,TRBJ2-7
CASSLRTGGETGELFF,TRBV18,TRBD1,TRBJ2-2
CASSRPAGTGGVGYTF,TRBV10-2,TRBD1,TRBJ1-2
CASSPYRLDQPQHF,TRBV7-2,.,TRBJ1-5
CASSESHGTYNEQFF,TRBV10-2,.,TRBJ2-1
CSVVGDRDRVIETQYF,TRBV29-1,TRBD1,TRBJ2-5
CASSLGQGATEAFF,TRBV27,TRBD1,TRBJ1-1
CASSRGQGPNQPQHF,TRBV5-6,TRBD1,TRBJ1-5
CASSTTGSGETQYF,TRBV5-1,.,TRBJ2-5